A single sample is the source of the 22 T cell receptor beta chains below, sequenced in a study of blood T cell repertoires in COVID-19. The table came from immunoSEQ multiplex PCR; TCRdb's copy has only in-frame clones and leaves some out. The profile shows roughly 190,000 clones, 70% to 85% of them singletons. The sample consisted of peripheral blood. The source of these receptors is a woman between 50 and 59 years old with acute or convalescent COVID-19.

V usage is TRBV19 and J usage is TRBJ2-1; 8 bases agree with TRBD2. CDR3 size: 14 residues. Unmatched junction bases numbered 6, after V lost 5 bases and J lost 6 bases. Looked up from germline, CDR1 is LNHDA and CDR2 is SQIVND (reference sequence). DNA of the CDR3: TGTGCCAGTAGTTGGCTAGCGGGTGTCAATGAGCAGTTCTTC. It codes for CASSWLAGVNEQFF.

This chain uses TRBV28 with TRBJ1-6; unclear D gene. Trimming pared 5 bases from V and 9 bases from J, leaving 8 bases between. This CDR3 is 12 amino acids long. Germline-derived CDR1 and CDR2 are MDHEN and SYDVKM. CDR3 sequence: CASSGSASPLHF. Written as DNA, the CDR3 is TGTGCCAGCAGTGGCAGTGCTTCACCCCTCCACTTT.

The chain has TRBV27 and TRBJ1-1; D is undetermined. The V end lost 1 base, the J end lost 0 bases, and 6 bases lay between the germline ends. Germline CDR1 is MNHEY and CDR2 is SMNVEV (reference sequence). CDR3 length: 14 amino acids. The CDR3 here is CASSLFSVNTEAFF. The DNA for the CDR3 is TGTGCCAGCAGTTTATTCTCAGTGAACACTGAAGCTTTCTTT.

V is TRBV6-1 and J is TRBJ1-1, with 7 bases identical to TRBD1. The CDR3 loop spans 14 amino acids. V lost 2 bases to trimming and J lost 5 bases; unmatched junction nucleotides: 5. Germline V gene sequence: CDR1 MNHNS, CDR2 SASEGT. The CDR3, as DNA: TGTGCCAGCAGTGAAATTGGCAGGGGGACTGAAGCTTTCTTT. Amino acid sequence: CASSEIGRGTEAFF.

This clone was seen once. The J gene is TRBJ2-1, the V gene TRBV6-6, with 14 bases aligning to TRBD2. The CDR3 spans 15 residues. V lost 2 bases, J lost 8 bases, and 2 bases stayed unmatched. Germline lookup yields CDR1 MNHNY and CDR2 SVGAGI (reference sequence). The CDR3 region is CASSYGTSGRDEQFF. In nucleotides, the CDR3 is TGTGCCAGCAGTTACGGGACTAGCGGGAGAGATGAGCAGTTCTTC.

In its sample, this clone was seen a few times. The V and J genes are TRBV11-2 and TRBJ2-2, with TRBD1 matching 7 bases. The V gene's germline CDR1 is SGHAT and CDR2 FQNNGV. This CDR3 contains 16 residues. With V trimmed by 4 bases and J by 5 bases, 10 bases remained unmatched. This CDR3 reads CASSSYRGGRTGELFF. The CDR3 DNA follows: TGTGCCAGCAGCTCATACAGGGGCGGGCGAACCGGGGAGCTGTTTTTT. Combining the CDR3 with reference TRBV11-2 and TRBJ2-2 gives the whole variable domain EAGVAQSPRYKIIEKRQSVAFWCNPISGHATLYWYQQILGQGPKLLIQFQNNGVVDDSQLPKDRFSAERLKGVDSTLKIQPAKLEDSAVYLCASSSYRGGRTGELFFGEGSRLTVL.

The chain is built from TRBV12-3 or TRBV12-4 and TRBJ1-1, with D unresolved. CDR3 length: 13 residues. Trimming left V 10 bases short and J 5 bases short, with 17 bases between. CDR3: CATRLREATEAFF. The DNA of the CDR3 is TGTGCCACCCGACTTAGGGAGGCGACTGAAGCTTTCTTT.

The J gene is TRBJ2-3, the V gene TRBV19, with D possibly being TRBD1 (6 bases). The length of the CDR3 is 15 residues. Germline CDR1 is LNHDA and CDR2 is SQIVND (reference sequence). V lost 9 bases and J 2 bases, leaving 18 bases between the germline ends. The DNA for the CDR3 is TGTGCCAGCAGGGACAAGGCAGGGACCACAGATACGCAGTATTTT. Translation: CASRDKAGTTDTQYF.

The CDR3, as DNA: TGTGCCAGCAGCTGGGCACTGGACTTTAATGAAAAACTGTTTTTT. As protein: CASSWALDFNEKLFF. This chain joins TRBV7-9 and TRBJ1-4; D call uncertain. Trimming stripped 4 bases from V and 4 bases from J, with 13 bases between. Germline lookup yields CDR1 SEHNR and CDR2 FQNEAQ (reference sequence). CDR3 length: 15 residues.

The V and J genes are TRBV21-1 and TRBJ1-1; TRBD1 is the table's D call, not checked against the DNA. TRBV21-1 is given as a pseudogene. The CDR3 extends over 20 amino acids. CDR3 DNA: TGTGCCAGCAGCAAAAGATTAATCCCCAGGATTAACAGGGCGCGCACTGAAGCTTTCTTT. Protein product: CASSKRLIPRINRARTEAFF.

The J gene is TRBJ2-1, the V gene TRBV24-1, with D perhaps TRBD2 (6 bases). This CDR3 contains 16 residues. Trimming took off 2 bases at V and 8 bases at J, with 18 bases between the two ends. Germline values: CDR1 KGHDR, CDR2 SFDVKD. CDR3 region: CATSDSLQAGWDEQFF. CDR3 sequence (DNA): TGTGCCACCAGTGATTCCCTACAGGCGGGGTGGGATGAGCAGTTCTTC.

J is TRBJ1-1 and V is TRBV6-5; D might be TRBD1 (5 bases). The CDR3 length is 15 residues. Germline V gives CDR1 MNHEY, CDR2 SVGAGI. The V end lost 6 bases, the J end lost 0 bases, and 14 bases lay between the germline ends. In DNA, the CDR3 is TGTGCCAGCAGCCAAGGCAGGGAATTGAACACTGAAGCTTTCTTT. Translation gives CASSQGRELNTEAFF.

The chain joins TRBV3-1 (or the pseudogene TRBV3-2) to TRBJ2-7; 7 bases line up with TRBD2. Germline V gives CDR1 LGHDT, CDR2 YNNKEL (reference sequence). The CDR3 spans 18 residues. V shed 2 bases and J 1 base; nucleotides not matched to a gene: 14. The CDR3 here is CASSQKRSGAYISYEQYF. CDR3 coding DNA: TGTGCCAGCAGCCAAAAAAGGAGCGGGGCCTACATTTCCTACGAGCAGTACTTC.

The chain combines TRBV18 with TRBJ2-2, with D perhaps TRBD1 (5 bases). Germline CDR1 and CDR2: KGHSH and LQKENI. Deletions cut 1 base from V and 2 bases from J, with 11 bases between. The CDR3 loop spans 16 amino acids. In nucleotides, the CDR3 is TGTGCCAGCTCACCACTGGCAGGGTCCAACACCGGGGAGCTGTTTTTT. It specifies CASSPLAGSNTGELFF.

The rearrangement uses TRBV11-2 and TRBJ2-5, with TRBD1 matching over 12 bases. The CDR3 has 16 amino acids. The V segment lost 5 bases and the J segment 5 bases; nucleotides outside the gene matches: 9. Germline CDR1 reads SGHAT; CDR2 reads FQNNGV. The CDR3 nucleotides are TGTGCCAGCAGCCAGGGACAGGGGGCGGTCGAGGAGACCCAGTACTTC. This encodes CASSQGQGAVEETQYF.

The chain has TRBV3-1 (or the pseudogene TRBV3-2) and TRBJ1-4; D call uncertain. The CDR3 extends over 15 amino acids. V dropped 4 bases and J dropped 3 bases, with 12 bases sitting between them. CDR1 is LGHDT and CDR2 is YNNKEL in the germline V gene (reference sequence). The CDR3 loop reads CASSPRGSANEKLFF. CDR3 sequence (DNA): TGTGCCAGCAGCCCGCGGGGATCAGCTAATGAAAAACTGTTTTTT.

CDR3 residues: CASSLLSTDTQYF. The CDR3 DNA reads as TGTGCCAGCAGTCTTCTTAGCACAGATACGCAGTATTTT. The genes are TRBV27 and TRBJ2-3; D gene ambiguous. With 5 bases removed from V and 0 bases from J, the gap between germline ends came to 6 bases. Germline assignment: CDR1 MNHEY and CDR2 SMNVEV (reference sequence). The CDR3 has 13 residues.

The CDR3 sequence is CASSQDGAGNLYNEQFF. CDR3 coding DNA: TGCGCCAGCAGCCAAGATGGGGCGGGGAATTTATACAATGAGCAGTTCTTC. The chain couples TRBV4-3 to TRBJ2-1; weak D call: TRBD2 (6 bases). This CDR3 has 17 amino acids. The V and J ends lost 0 bases and 4 bases respectively, with 16 bases between them. Germline CDR1 is LGHNA and CDR2 is YSLEER.

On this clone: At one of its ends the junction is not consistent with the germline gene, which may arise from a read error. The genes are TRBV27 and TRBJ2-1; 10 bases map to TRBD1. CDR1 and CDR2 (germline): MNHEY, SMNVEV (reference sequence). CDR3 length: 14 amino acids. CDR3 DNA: TGTGCCAGCAACTTGGGACAGGGGAGGAATGGGCAGTTCTTC. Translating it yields CASNLGQGRNGQFF.

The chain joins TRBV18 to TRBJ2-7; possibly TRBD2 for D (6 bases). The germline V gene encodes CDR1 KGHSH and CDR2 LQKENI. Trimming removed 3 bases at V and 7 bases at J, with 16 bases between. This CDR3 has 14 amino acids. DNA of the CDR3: TGTGCCAGCTCACCCCTTGCCACGGAGGGGGAGCAGTACTTC. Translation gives CASSPLATEGEQYF.

The CDR3 bases are TGCGCCAGCAGTGAGAGGACAGGTGGTCTCAATGAGCAGTTCTTC. It is translated as CASSERTGGLNEQFF. The V and J genes are TRBV10-1 and TRBJ2-1, with TRBD1 identical over 7 bases. Trimming cost V 2 bases and J 6 bases; bases outside gene matches: 7. The CDR3 has 15 residues. Germline CDR1 and CDR2: WNHNN and SYGVQD (reference sequence).

In nucleotides, the CDR3 is TGTGCCAGCAGCCTCGCCACTAGCGGATTAAAGTACTTC. Amino acid sequence: CASSLATSGLKYF. The chain carries TRBV7-8 and TRBJ2-7; 8 bases fit TRBD2. The CDR3 is 13 residues long. Per the germline V gene, CDR1 is SGHVS and CDR2 is FQNEAQ. J lost 11 bases, V lost 5 bases, and 11 bases had no gene match.